The rows below give T cell receptor beta chains drawn from one sample of a study of breast tumors, draining lymph nodes, adjacent tissues. MiXCR was run by TCRdb on the multiplex PCR reads, yielding one entry per CDR3 protein. The sample lists approximately 52,000 distinct CDR3 sequences, approximately 45% seen once, with 10% in the top ten. The specimen sequenced was breast tumor tissue. The receptors derive from a female donor with breast cancer. Some clones in this sample may be carry-over from other donors' samples. Each CDR3 is given with its conserved first and last residue. The D gene is left open where the match is weak. Rows give clone size only sometimes, using once, few, many, or a class for an expanded clone.

>TRBV7-3|many|TRBJ2-7|TRBD2
CASSLGLARGNEQYF
TGTGCCAGCAGCCTGGGACTAGCGCGGGGTAACGAGCAGTACTTC
>TRBV6-2/TRBV6-3|-|TRBJ2-7|TRBD2
CASKAGAFREQYF
TGTGCCAGTAAAGCGGGAGCGTTCCGCGAGCAGTACTTC
>TRBV28|many|TRBJ2-7|TRBD1
CASSTGTGWMYEQYF
TGTGCCAGCAGCACCGGGACAGGGTGGATGTACGAGCAGTACTTC
>TRBV3-1|many|TRBJ2-3|TRBD2
CASTKTSGTDTQYF
TGTGCCAGCACCAAGACTAGCGGCACAGATACGCAGTATTTT
>TRBV7-8|-|TRBJ1-2|-
CASSSTGPYGYTF
TGTGCCAGCAGCTCAACTGGACCCTATGGCTACACCTTC
>TRBV11-2|-|TRBJ2-7|-
CASSFYICSATSRGTYEQYF
-
>TRBV20-1|-|TRBJ2-2|-
CSARETCADTGELFF
TGCAGTGCTAGGGAGACTTGCGCGGACACCGGGGAGCTGTTTTTT
>TRBV20-1|-|TRBJ2-7|TRBD2
CSANKAGGPDEQYF
TGCAGTGCTAACAAAGCGGGAGGGCCTGACGAGCAGTACTTC
>TRBV7-2|many|TRBJ2-1|-
CASSLAGTGSYNEQFF
TGTGCCAGCAGCTTAGCAGGGACTGGCTCCTACAATGAGCAGTTCTTC
>TRBV7-2|many|TRBJ1-1|-
CASSYQGGTTEAFF
TGTGCCAGCAGCTACCAAGGGGGGACCACTGAAGCTTTCTTT
>TRBV20-1|many|TRBJ2-3|-
CSAGRDELTDTQYF
TGCAGTGCTGGCCGGGATGAACTCACAGATACGCAGTATTTT
>TRBV6-2/TRBV6-3|many|TRBJ2-7|-
CASVPVGASLEQYF
TGTGCCAGCGTGCCGGTCGGGGCCAGCCTCGAGCAGTACTTC
>TRBV7-8|-|TRBJ2-1|-
CASSFSGLTGQDNEQFF
TGTGCCAGCAGCTTTAGCGGCCTAACGGGCCAAGACAATGAGCAGTTCTTC